The subject of this entry is one TCR beta chain. Its cognate antigen is unknown. Primers: 52 TRBV forward and 13 TRBJ reverse. Here immunoSEQ multiplex PCR was the method, and the copy in TCRdb shows in-frame clones only, minus some. Found here are around 16,000 clones, 75% to 85% of them singletons; the top ten hold about 8%. The data were taken from a study of regulatory T cells. Overall study findings and caveats: Regulatory T cells showed the strongest V-J pair restriction and V/J gene skewing among patient repertoires. In CD3G-deficient patients, conventional CD4+ T cells were enriched for hydrophobic CDR3 residues at positions 6 and 7.

V was clipped by 3 bases and J by 3 bases, with 21 bases between them. The CDR3 loop spans 17 amino acids. The germline gives CDR1 MDHEN, CDR2 SYDVKM. Every patient with CD3G deficiency had evidence of autoimmunity. Regulatory (CD25-high CD127-low) and conventional (CD25-low CD127-high) CD4+ T cells were sorted separately. This clonotype was sampled from a person between 30 and 45 years old with CD3G deficiency. This chain uses TRBV28 with TRBJ2-7; D is perhaps TRBD1 (6 bases). The sequenced sample consisted of conventional CD4+ T cells sorted from blood. In nucleotides, the CDR3 is TGTGCCAGCAGTTTGGGGTTGGGGCACACAGGGTACTACGAGCAGTACTTC. It yields the protein CASSLGLGHTGYYEQYF. The full variable domain, rest sourced from reference TRBV28 and TRBJ2-7, is DVKVTQSSRYLVKRTGEKVFLECVQDMDHENMFWYRQDPGLGLRLIYFSYDVKMKEKGDIPEGYSVSREKKERFSLILESASTNQTSMYLCASSLGLGHTGYYEQYFGPGTRLTVT.